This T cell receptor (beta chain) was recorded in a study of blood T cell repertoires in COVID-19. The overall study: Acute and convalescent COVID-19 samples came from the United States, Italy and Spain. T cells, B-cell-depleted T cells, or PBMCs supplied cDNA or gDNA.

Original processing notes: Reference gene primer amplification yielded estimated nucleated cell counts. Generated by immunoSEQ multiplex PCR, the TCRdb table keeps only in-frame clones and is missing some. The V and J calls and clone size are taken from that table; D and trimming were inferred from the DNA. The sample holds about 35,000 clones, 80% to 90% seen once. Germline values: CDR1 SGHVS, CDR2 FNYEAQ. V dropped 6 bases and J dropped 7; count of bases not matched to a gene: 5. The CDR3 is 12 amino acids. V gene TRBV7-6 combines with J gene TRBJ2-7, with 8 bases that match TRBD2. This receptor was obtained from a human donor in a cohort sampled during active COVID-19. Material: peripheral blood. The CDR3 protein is CASSSPGGEQYF. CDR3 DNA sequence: TGTGCCAGCAGTTCTCCGGGGGGGGAGCAGTACTTC.